These 9 T cell receptor beta chains originate from one sample sequenced in a study of T cell repertoires in cytomegalovirus infection (dated by TCRdb to the late 2010s). The listed sequencing device is Illumina HiSeq 1500. TCRdb trimmed public reads at Q25 via fastp, called clones via MiXCR and kept in-frame beta chains. Rows with a matching CDR3 protein are joined into one entry that keeps the most common DNA and genes. In this sample the table shows 510,000 or so distinct CDR3 sequences, approximately 26% of which occur a single time. The ten largest clones add up to approximately 13% of the sample. Sequencing used PBMCs. These TCRs come from a human donor in good health (CMV status not recorded). Some clones in this sample may be carry-over from other donors' samples.

V gene TRBV28 combines with J gene TRBJ1-6; unclear D gene. The CDR3 runs 12 residues. Germline V gene lookup returns CDR1 MDHEN and CDR2 SYDVKM. The ends were cut back, 2 bases at V and 14 bases at J, with 10 bases in the middle. For the CDR3, the DNA is TGTGCCAGCAGTTTAGCGGGGAAGACCCTCCACTTT. This encodes CASSLAGKTLHF.

The chain has TRBV27 and TRBJ1-3; no firm D call. This CDR3 has 17 amino acids. CDR1 is MNHEY, CDR2 SMNVEV, per germline (reference sequence). Deletions cut 4 bases from V and 0 bases from J, with 16 bases between. The CDR3 bases are TGTGCCAGCAGTTCCATTACCCGAGGCTACTCTGGAAACACCATATATTTT. Its protein product is CASSSITRGYSGNTIYF.

This sequence joins TRBV2 and TRBJ2-3; D call uncertain. Trimming left V 4 bases short and J 2 bases short, with 7 bases between. This CDR3 comprises 13 residues. Germline CDR1 and CDR2: SNHLY and FYNNEI. The CDR3 nucleotides read TGTGCCAGCAGTGTTGGCACCACAGATACGCAGTATTTT. It codes for CASSVGTTDTQYF.

This chain links TRBV11-2 with TRBJ2-1; possible D gene TRBD2, 6 bases. The CDR3 covers 15 residues. With 6 bases removed from V and 0 bases from J, the gap between germline ends came to 12 bases. Germline lookup yields CDR1 SGHAT and CDR2 FQNNGV. The CDR3 here is CASRGVGGSYNEQFF. CDR3 DNA sequence: TGTGCCAGCAGGGGAGTGGGGGGCTCCTACAATGAGCAGTTCTTC.

This clonotype was picked up many times. The chain has TRBV7-2 and TRBJ2-5; no firm D call. V was pared by 1 base and J by 5 bases, with 17 bases between. Looked up from germline, CDR1 is SGHTA and CDR2 is FQGNSA. This CDR3 spans 16 amino acids. The CDR3 loop reads CASSLGRASSLETQYF. The CDR3 coding sequence is TGTGCCAGCAGCTTAGGTCGGGCCTCCAGCCTGGAGACCCAGTACTTC. Based on the CDR3 plus reference TRBV7-2 and TRBJ2-5, the full variable domain is GAGVSQSPSNKVTEKGKDVELRCDPISGHTALYWYRQSLGQGLEFLIYFQGNSAPDKSGLPSDRFSAERTGGSVSTLTIQRTQQEDSAVYLCASSLGRASSLETQYFGPGTRLLVL.

This chain joins TRBV19 and TRBJ1-2; no clear D gene. CDR1 LNHDA and CDR2 SQIVND come from the germline V gene (reference sequence). V dropped 3 bases and J dropped 8 bases, with 10 bases sitting between them. The CDR3 has 12 amino acids. CDR3: CASSMTGRGYTF. CDR3 DNA sequence: TGTGCCAGTAGTATGACCGGGCGGGGCTACACCTTC.

This clonotype was seen a few times. At one boundary the junction diverges from the germline segment, which might be a read error. This chain connects TRBV4-1 to TRBJ2-1, with D possibly being TRBD2 (6 bases). This CDR3 is 18 amino acids long. Germline loops: CDR1 MGHRA, CDR2 YSYEKL. CDR3 nucleotide sequence: TGTGCCAGCAGCCAAGAAGAAGGATCGGCGGGGTGGAGGAATGAGCAGTTCTTC. Its protein is CASSQEEGSAGWRNEQFF.

V gene TRBV7-2 combines with J gene TRBJ2-3, with D perhaps TRBD2 (6 bases). This CDR3 is 17 amino acids long. The V end was cut by 5 bases, the J end by 4 bases, with 22 bases between. Germline V CDR1 and CDR2: SGHTA, FQGNSA. In DNA, the CDR3 is TGTGCCAGCAGCCCCCCCCCAGCGGGCCAATGGGCAGATACGCAGTATTTT. Translating gives CASSPPPAGQWADTQYF.

This sequence joins TRBV19 and TRBJ1-1; TRBD1 matches 10 bases. The CDR3 has 15 amino acids. The germline V gene encodes CDR1 LNHDA and CDR2 SQIVND (reference sequence). After removal of 7 bases from V and 0 bases from J, the junction contained 5 bases not matched to a gene. CDR3 DNA: TGTGCCAGTAACCGGGACAGGGGCGTGAACACTGAAGCTTTCTTT. Translation: CASNRDRGVNTEAFF.